This T cell receptor beta chain emerged from a study of blood T cell repertoires in COVID-19. This clone was recorded once. The V and J ends lost 3 bases and 1 base, in that order; junction bases with no gene match: 4. The germline V gene has CDR1 LGHNA and CDR2 YNFKEQ. CDR3 length: 18 amino acids. The authors' processing: Amplification from reference gene primers served as the basis for estimated nucleated cell counts. Produced via immunoSEQ multiplex PCR; TCRdb's table is partial and in-frame only. V, J and clone size were drawn from that table, and D and trimming were deduced from the DNA. Here the sample spans some 300,000 clones, over 85% being singletons. Participant age was roughly 18 to 90 years, and participants resided in roughly 25 US areas.

Sample: PBMCs or T cells enriched from blood (not recorded which). This chain joins TRBV4-2 and TRBJ2-2; 14 nucleotides align to TRBD2. The TCR comes from a woman younger than 45 who had recovered from COVID-19. This chain's CDR3 is CASSQTSGRAVNTGELFF. The CDR3 coding sequence is TGTGCCAGCAGCCAGACTAGCGGGAGGGCCGTGAACACCGGGGAGCTGTTTTTT.